This T cell receptor (beta chain) was sequenced for a study of shared T cell receptors in the human thymus (dated by TCRdb to the early 2020s). A note on the overall study: The study examined how the human thymus generates shared, self-reactive T-cell receptor alpha chains.

Receptors were amplified or captured by the immunoSEQ multiplex PCR assay. The table comes from immuneACCESS by way of TCRdb, which keeps in-frame sequences with V and J called. Part of the clones is missing from these tables; in studies checked, under half for an unresolved V gene and the rest for unknown reasons. This sample gives under 450,000 clones in total; 95% of them show up just once. Of the sample, 0.02% falls within the top ten clones. Notes on this clone: This receptor's antigen is unknown. No base-level quality is on record; no much larger clone is a single base apart.

This receptor was taken from a human donor. Input material: thymocytes.

The DNA is TGTGCCAGCAGCTTAAAGATATCCCCGGGGAGGAGCTCCTACAATGAGCAGTTCTTC. Its protein is CASSLKISPGRSSYNEQFF. The rearranged chain carries TRBV11-3 and TRBJ2-1; tentative D gene TRBD2, with 6 bases matching. In the germline V gene, CDR1 corresponds to SGHNT and CDR2 to YENEEA. The cysteine opens and the phenylalanine closes a CDR3 of 19 amino acids. Only the CDR3 part of the read is kept: 57 bases, read in frame from the first base. The V end loses 2 bases and the J end loses 0 bases, and a stretch of 20 bases separates them.